This TCR beta chain came from a study of blood T cell repertoires in COVID-19. The overall study: Collection of acute and convalescent COVID-19 samples took place in the United States, Italy and Spain. PBMCs, B-cell-depleted T cells, or T cells were the source of the cDNA or gDNA that made up the material.

The germline CDR1 and CDR2 sequences are SGHRS and YFSETQ. V lost 6 bases and J lost 5; bases outside the gene matches: 5. This CDR3 is 14 amino acids long. Original analysis: Using reference gene primer amplification, nucleated cell counts were estimated. Assay: immunoSEQ multiplex PCR; the TCRdb copy retains only in-frame clones and omits some. V and J calls and clone size are given by that table; D and trimming were obtained from the DNA. The table includes some 25,000 clones, roughly 92% detected once. Sequencing was carried out using peripheral blood. The TCR comes from a human donor in a cohort sampled during active COVID-19. This chain joins TRBV5-1 and TRBJ2-5; 12 bases agree with TRBD1. CDR3 in amino acids: CASTGTGGRETQYF. The CDR3 DNA is TGCGCCAGCACCGGGACAGGGGGCAGGGAGACCCAGTACTTC.